These 18 T cell receptor beta chains originate from one sample sequenced in a study of cytomegalovirus exposure and HLA in healthy donors. 60 Vbeta and 13 Jbeta primers were used in PCR. Sequencing was performed with immunoSEQ multiplex PCR; in TCRdb, only in-frame clones are kept and a portion is missing. The sample records around 200,000 clones, more than 65% being singletons. The specimen sequenced was PBMCs. These receptors were taken from a girl under 10 years old in good health and CMV-seropositive.

The genes are TRBV11-2 and TRBJ2-3; no firm D call. The V end lost 8 bases, the J end lost 2 bases, and 8 bases lay between the germline ends. The CDR3 extends over 12 amino acids. Germline CDR1 SGHAT, CDR2 FQNNGV. This chain's CDR3 is CASLADTDTQYF. The CDR3 bases are TGTGCCAGCCTTGCGGACACAGATACGCAGTATTTT.

The gene calls are TRBV25-1 and TRBJ2-1; no definite D call. CDR3 length equals 13 residues. Trimming removed 1 base at V and 4 bases at J, with 5 bases between. Germline V CDR1 and CDR2: MGHDK, SYGVNS. CDR3 protein: CASSEFRYNEQFF. DNA of the CDR3: TGTGCCAGCAGTGAATTCCGGTACAATGAGCAGTTCTTC.

The chain links TRBV28 to TRBJ2-3; D might be TRBD1 (6 bases). This CDR3 region has 18 residues. Germline assignment: CDR1 MDHEN and CDR2 SYDVKM. V lost 1 base and J 1 base, leaving 18 bases between the germline ends. The DNA of the CDR3 is TGTGCCAGCAGTTTATCCCCGGACAGACCCGAGGGCACAGATACGCAGTATTTT. This translates into CASSLSPDRPEGTDTQYF.

For this clone: The junction does not match germline at one end; this may be a read error. The CDR3 is CAWSTGGSDYRYTF. CDR3 DNA: TGTGCCTGGAGTACGGGGGGGTCGGACTATCGCTACACCTTC. The rearrangement uses TRBV30 and TRBJ1-2; TRBD1 is a possible D gene (5 bases). The CDR3 consists of 14 residues. Germline assignment: CDR1 GTSNPN and CDR2 SVGIG (reference sequence).

This clone has just a few counts. This chain links TRBV6-5 with TRBJ2-7; possible D gene TRBD2, 6 bases. V was trimmed by 4 bases and J by 0 bases, leaving 13 bases between them. Germline-derived CDR1 and CDR2 are MNHEY and SVGAGI. The CDR3 runs to 15 residues. CDR3 sequence (DNA): TGTGCCAGCAGTTCCCTAGGAGGGGCCTCCTACGAGCAGTACTTC. Translation gives CASSSLGGASYEQYF.

The V and J genes are TRBV7-2 and TRBJ2-7; a weak D match, TRBD1 (6 bases). The CDR3 extends over 15 amino acids. Germline V gene lookup returns CDR1 SGHTA and CDR2 FQGNSA. Trimming pared 5 bases from V and 2 bases from J, leaving 16 bases between. CDR3 sequence (DNA): TGTGCCAGCAGCCCCCTCTACGGACAGACCTACGAGCAGTACTTC. Translation: CASSPLYGQTYEQYF.

The chain couples TRBV9 to TRBJ1-2; maybe TRBD1 (5 bases). Germline loops: CDR1 SGDLS, CDR2 YYNGEE. Trimming took 4 bases from V and 8 from J, leaving 15 bases between them. This CDR3 is 13 amino acids long. DNA for the CDR3: TGTGCCAGCAGCTTGCGGGACCTCACCGGCTACACCTTC. Translating it yields CASSLRDLTGYTF.

The chain has TRBV2 and TRBJ2-1; 7 nucleotides line up with TRBD1. Germline lookup yields CDR1 SNHLY and CDR2 FYNNEI. This CDR3 spans 15 amino acids. V was pared by 5 bases and J by 4 bases, with 8 bases of the junction left unmatched. The CDR3 coding sequence is TGTGCCAGCAGTTCCCCAGGACAGGTTTACAATGAGCAGTTCTTC. This codes for CASSSPGQVYNEQFF.

CDR3 loop: CASSLQGGAGSYF. CDR3 nucleotides: TGTGCCAGCAGCTTACAGGGGGGCGCAGGTTCGTACTTC. The chain employs TRBV7-8 and TRBJ2-5, with D maybe TRBD1 (7 bases). Trimming took 2 bases from V and 13 from J, leaving 17 bases between them. CDR1 is SGHVS, CDR2 FQNEAQ, per germline. The CDR3 length is 13 residues.

This chain connects TRBV10-3 to TRBJ1-1; 7 bases line up with TRBD1. This CDR3 is 16 amino acids long. V shed 6 bases, J shed 0 bases, and the junction held 10 bases outside the gene matches. Germline CDR1 is ENHRY and CDR2 is SYGVKD. The CDR3: CAIRRGQGEMNTEAFF. The CDR3 DNA reads as TGTGCCATCAGGAGAGGTCAGGGGGAGATGAACACTGAAGCTTTCTTT.

This rearrangement joins TRBV5-1 to TRBJ2-3; 12 bases line up with TRBD1. CDR1 SGHRS and CDR2 YFSETQ come from the germline V gene. J lost 5 bases, V lost 4 bases, and 5 bases had no gene match. CDR3 size: 15 residues. CDR3 sequence: CASSRDRGLGDTQYF. CDR3 nucleotides: TGCGCCAGCAGCCGGGACAGGGGGCTTGGAGATACGCAGTATTTT. Combining the CDR3 with reference TRBV5-1 and TRBJ2-3 gives the whole variable domain KAGVTQTPRYLIKTRGQQVTLSCSPISGHRSVSWYQQTPGQGLQFLFEYFSETQRNKGNFPGRFSGRQFSNSRSEMNVSTLELGDSALYLCASSRDRGLGDTQYFGPGTRLTVL.

V gene TRBV9 combines with J gene TRBJ2-3, with TRBD2 matching over 7 bases. This CDR3 contains 16 residues. Germline V gene sequence: CDR1 SGDLS, CDR2 YYNGEE. V lost 2 bases and J lost 4; bases outside the gene matches: 10. In nucleotides, the CDR3 is TGTGCCAGCAGCGTTCAAAGCGGGATGAGTCCAGATACGCAGTATTTT. Protein product: CASSVQSGMSPDTQYF.

This clone was counted once. V is TRBV5-1 and J is TRBJ2-5; TRBD2 is a possible D gene (5 bases). The better agreement between TRBJ2-7 and the DNA end casts doubt on the J call. CDR3 size: 15 residues. Germline lookup yields CDR1 SGHRS and CDR2 YFSETQ. CDR3 DNA sequence: TGCGCCAGCAGCTTGGGTCTGTGGGGAGTCTACGAGCAGTACTTC. This sequence encodes CASSLGLWGVYEQYF.

Remarks on this clone: At one of its ends the junction is not consistent with the germline gene, which may arise from a read error. The V gene is TRBV10-2, the J gene TRBJ1-2; 8 nucleotides line up with TRBD1. This CDR3 comprises 17 residues. Per germline, CDR1 WSHSY and CDR2 SAAADI. The CDR3, as DNA: TGCGCCAGCGGGGGACAGGCATCGGGGGCCCTAGGGTATGGCTACCCCTTC. Amino acid sequence: CASGGQASGALGYGYPF.

This chain joins TRBV5-5 and TRBJ2-5; perhaps TRBD2 as D (6 bases). The V and J ends lost 1 base and 3 bases respectively, with 16 bases between them. This CDR3 has 16 residues. Germline CDR1 is SGHKS and CDR2 is YYEKEE (reference sequence). This CDR3 is CASSLTPGLREETQYF. CDR3 nucleotides: TGTGCCAGCAGCTTGACTCCGGGACTTCGAGAAGAGACCCAGTACTTC.

The rearrangement joins TRBV7-2 to TRBJ2-5; TRBD1 is a possible D gene (5 bases). This CDR3 spans 14 amino acids. From germline, CDR1 is SGHTA and CDR2 FQGNSA. V was cut by 4 bases and J by 8 bases, with 17 bases left in between. The CDR3, as DNA: TGTGCCAGCAGCTCGGACGTAGGGGCTCGCACCCAGTACTTC. Its protein product is CASSSDVGARTQYF.

The chain joins TRBV19 to TRBJ1-1, with D hard to call. Germline CDR1 and CDR2: LNHDA and SQIVND (reference sequence). V lost 1 base, J lost 1 base, and 10 bases lay in between. This CDR3 spans 15 amino acids. The CDR3 nucleotides are TGTGCCAGTAGTATAGCCCCGACACCGAACACTGAAGCTTTCTTT. Translated, it gives CASSIAPTPNTEAFF.

The gene calls are TRBV7-9 and TRBJ2-3, with 11 bases that match TRBD1. Germline V gene sequence: CDR1 SEHNR, CDR2 FQNEAQ (reference sequence). V dropped 3 bases and J dropped 6; count of bases not matched to a gene: 11. The CDR3 sequence is 17 residues long. CDR3 coding DNA: TGTGCCAGCAGCTTTAATCCGGGACAGGGGGAAGGGGATACGCAGTATTTT. As protein: CASSFNPGQGEGDTQYF.